This note documents a single TCR beta chain sequence. As yet, its antigen is unknown. This entry comes from a study of response to subunit inactivated influenza vaccine. Germline CDR1 reads MDHEN; CDR2 reads SYDVKM. CDR3 length: 19 residues. The junction had 23 bases not matched to a gene; V was cut back by 6 bases and J by 5 bases. TCRdb reprocessed the RT-PCR reads with MiXCR, giving one entry per CDR3 protein. Found here are some 640,000 distinct CDR3 sequences, roughly 13% of them singletons; the top ten hold roughly 6.4%. Study-wide points: It was the authors' suggestion that each seasonal influenza vaccination recruits few new T cells.

The chain links TRBV28 to TRBJ2-5; 8 bases line up with TRBD2. The TCR comes from a man in his fifties who received an inactivated influenza vaccine. Sequences were derived from PBMCs from blood, sampled less than 15 days before vaccination. The CDR3 nucleotides are TGTGCCAGCAGCCCTCTGGGAATACCGGGAGGGATCTTGGGGGAGACCCAGTACTTC. Amino acids: CASSPLGIPGGILGETQYF.